This T cell receptor beta chain was observed in a study of blood T cell repertoires in COVID-19. As handled by the study authors: Amplification from reference gene primers served as the basis for estimated nucleated cell counts. The repertoire was sequenced with immunoSEQ multiplex PCR; TCRdb's copy has only in-frame clones and lacks some. That table gives V, J and clone size, and the DNA gave D and trimming. The data contain 250,000 or so clones, nearly 90% of them singletons. The CDR3 has 19 amino acids. Germline V gene data show CDR1 as SEHNR and CDR2 as FQNEAQ (reference sequence). Between the trimmed V and J ends, which lost 5 bases and 0 bases, there was a span of 20 bases.

The TCR originated in a woman aged 55-69 years with COVID-19, enrolled during active disease. V is TRBV7-9 and J is TRBJ2-6; a possible D gene is TRBD1 (6 bases). The sequencing sample was made of peripheral blood. The CDR3 DNA reads TGTGCCAGCAGCCGACAGGCTGAACCTACAGACTCTGGGGCCAACGTCCTGACTTTC. Translating it yields CASSRQAEPTDSGANVLTF. The full variable domain, completed using reference TRBV7-9 and TRBJ2-6, is DTGVSQNPRHKITKRGQNVTFRCDPISEHNRLYWYRQTLGQGPEFLTYFQNEAQLEKSRLLSDRFSAERPKGSFSTLEIQRTEQGDSAMYLCASSRQAEPTDSGANVLTFGAGSRLTVL.